This TCR beta chain was profiled in a study of blood T cell repertoires in COVID-19. On the study more broadly: COVID-19 samples from acute and convalescent phases originated in the United States, Italy and Spain. T cells, B-cell-depleted T cells, or PBMCs provided the cDNA or gDNA that served as material.

Trimming at V came to 6 bases and at J to 4 bases, leaving 15 bases not matched to a gene. The CDR3 totals 17 residues. Germline V gene sequence: CDR1 LNHDA, CDR2 SQIVND (reference sequence). Original handling: Reference gene primer amplification in the assay estimated nucleated cell counts. Repertoires were generated with immunoSEQ multiplex PCR, while TCRdb's copy carries only in-frame clones and drops some. V and J calls and clone size are given by that table; D and trimming were obtained from the DNA. Of roughly 250,000 clones listed, about 80% are singletons. The J gene is TRBJ1-2, the V gene TRBV19; TRBD1 matches 9 bases. Material: peripheral blood. This TCR came from a human donor in a cohort sampled during active COVID-19. Here the CDR3 reads CASSPGTGILPFYGYTF. CDR3 coding DNA: TGTGCCAGTAGCCCCGGGACAGGGATTCTCCCTTTCTATGGCTACACCTTC.